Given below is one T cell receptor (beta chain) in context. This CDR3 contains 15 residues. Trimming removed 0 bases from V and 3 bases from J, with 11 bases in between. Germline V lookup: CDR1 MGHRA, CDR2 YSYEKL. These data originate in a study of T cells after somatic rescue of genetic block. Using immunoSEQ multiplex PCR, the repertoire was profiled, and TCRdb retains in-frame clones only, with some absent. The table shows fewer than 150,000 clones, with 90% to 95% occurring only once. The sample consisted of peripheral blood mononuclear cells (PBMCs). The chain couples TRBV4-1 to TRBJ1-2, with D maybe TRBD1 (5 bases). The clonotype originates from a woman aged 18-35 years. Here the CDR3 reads CASSQERGAHYGYTF. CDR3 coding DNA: TGCGCCAGCAGCCAAGAGAGGGGCGCGCACTATGGCTACACCTTC.